The 5 T cell receptor beta chains below come from one sample, sequenced in a study of blood T cell repertoires in COVID-19. Produced via immunoSEQ multiplex PCR; TCRdb's table is partial and in-frame only. The data contain approximately 300,000 clones, 75% to 90% of them seen just once; the ten biggest clones take up just under 6.5%. Sequences were obtained from peripheral blood. Source of these receptors: a woman between 50 and 59 years old with COVID-19, enrolled during active disease.

The J gene is TRBJ1-5, the V gene TRBV10-2, with 7 bases aligning to TRBD1. CDR1 WSHSY and CDR2 SAAADI come from the germline V gene. CDR3 length: 10 amino acids. V gave up 11 bases and J gave up 6 bases; unmatched junction bases: 1. CDR3 in amino acids: CAAGGQPQHF. For the CDR3, the DNA is TGCGCCGCAGGGGGTCAGCCCCAGCATTTT.

The chain joins TRBV19 to TRBJ1-3; 7 nucleotides match TRBD1. This CDR3 contains 14 residues. From germline, CDR1 is LNHDA and CDR2 SQIVND (reference sequence). The V segment lost 8 bases and the J segment 0 bases; nucleotides outside the gene matches: 4. The CDR3 nucleotides are TGTGCCAGTGAGACAGGGAGCTCTGGAAACACCATATATTTT. Translating gives CASETGSSGNTIYF. Full variable domain (remainder filled in from reference TRBV19 and TRBJ1-3): DGGITQSPKYLFRKEGQNVTLSCEQNLNHDAMYWYRQDPGQGLRLIYYSQIVNDFQKGDIAEGYSVSREKKESFPLTVTSAQKNPTAFYLCASETGSSGNTIYFGEGSWLTVV.

The V call is TRBV14, the J call TRBJ2-1; D is possibly TRBD2 (5 bases). CDR3 length: 13 amino acids. The germline CDR1 and CDR2 sequences are SGHDN and FVKESK. V lost 1 base, J lost 5 bases, and 6 bases lay in between. CDR3 nucleotides: TGTGCCAGCAGCCAAGGACTACACAATGAGCAGTTCTTC. It codes for CASSQGLHNEQFF.

This rearrangement joins TRBV6-5 to TRBJ1-4, with 9 nucleotides matching TRBD1. Germline trimming cut 7 bases from V and 8 bases from J; bases unmatched to any gene: 8. Germline-derived CDR1 and CDR2 are MNHEY and SVGAGI. The CDR3 loop spans 14 amino acids. The CDR3 DNA reads TGTGCCAGCAAACCGGGACAGGGTAAAGAAAAACTGTTTTTT. Amino acid sequence: CASKPGQGKEKLFF.

The J gene is TRBJ1-1, the V gene TRBV27; a possible D gene is TRBD1 (5 bases). The germline gives CDR1 MNHEY, CDR2 SMNVEV (reference sequence). Trimming shortened V by 4 bases and J by 0 bases, and 12 bases separated the two germline ends. This CDR3 is built from 15 residues. The CDR3 is CASSSDGGLNTEAFF. The CDR3 bases are TGTGCCAGCAGTTCCGACGGGGGTCTGAACACTGAAGCTTTCTTT.